This paragraph reports one T cell receptor beta chain. The data stem from a study of blood T cell repertoires in COVID-19. In the authors' workflow: Nucleated cell number was recorded as an estimate derived from reference gene primer amplification. This table comes from immunoSEQ multiplex PCR, and its TCRdb copy is limited to in-frame clones, with some not included. V and J calls and clone size are as listed in that table; D and trimming were resolved from the DNA. This sample carries under 300,000 clones, roughly four fifths of them seen once, and the ten largest clones take 3% to 4%. CDR1 and CDR2 from the germline V gene are LGHDT and YNNKEL (reference sequence). CDR3 size: 13 residues. Between the trimmed V and J ends, which lost 0 bases and 7 bases, there was a span of 4 bases.

V usage is TRBV3-1 (or the pseudogene TRBV3-2) and J usage is TRBJ1-6; D unresolved. The sample was peripheral blood. This TCR came from a young woman with acute or convalescent COVID-19. In DNA, the CDR3 is TGTGCCAGCAGCCAAGATATGAATTCACCCCTCCACTTT. Residues: CASSQDMNSPLHF.